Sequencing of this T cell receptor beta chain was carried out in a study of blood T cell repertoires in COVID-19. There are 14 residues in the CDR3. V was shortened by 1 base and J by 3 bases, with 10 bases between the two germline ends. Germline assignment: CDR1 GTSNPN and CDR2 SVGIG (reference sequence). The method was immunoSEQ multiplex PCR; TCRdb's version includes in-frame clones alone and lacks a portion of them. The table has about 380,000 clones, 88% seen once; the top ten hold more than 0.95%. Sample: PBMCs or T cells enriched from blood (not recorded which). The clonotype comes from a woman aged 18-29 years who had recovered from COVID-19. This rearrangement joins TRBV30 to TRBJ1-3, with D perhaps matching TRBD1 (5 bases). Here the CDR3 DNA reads TGTGCCTGGAGTGGGGGCAGGGATGGAAACACCATATATTTT. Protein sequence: CAWSGGRDGNTIYF.